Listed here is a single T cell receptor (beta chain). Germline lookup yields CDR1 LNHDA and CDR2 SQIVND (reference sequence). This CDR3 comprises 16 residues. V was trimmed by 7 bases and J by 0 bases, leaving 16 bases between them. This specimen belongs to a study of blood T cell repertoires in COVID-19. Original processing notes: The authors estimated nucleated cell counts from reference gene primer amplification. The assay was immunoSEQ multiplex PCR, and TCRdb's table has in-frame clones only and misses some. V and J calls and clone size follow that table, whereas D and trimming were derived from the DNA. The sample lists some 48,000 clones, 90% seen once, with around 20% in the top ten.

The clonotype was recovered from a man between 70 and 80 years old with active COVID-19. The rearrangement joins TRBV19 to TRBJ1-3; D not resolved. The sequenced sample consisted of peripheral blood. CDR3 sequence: CASTRAVSTSGNTIYF. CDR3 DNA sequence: TGTGCCAGTACAAGAGCGGTCAGCACCTCTGGAAACACCATATATTTT.